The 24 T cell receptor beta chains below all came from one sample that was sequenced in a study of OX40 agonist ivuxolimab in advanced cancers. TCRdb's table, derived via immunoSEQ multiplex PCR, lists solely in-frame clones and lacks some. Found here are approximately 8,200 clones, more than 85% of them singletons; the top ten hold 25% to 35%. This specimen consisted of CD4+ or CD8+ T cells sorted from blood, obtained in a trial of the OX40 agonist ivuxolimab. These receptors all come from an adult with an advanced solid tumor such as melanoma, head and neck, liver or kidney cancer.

The CDR3 here is CASSPLAGGQETQYF. The CDR3 DNA reads as TGCGCCAGCAGTCCTCTAGCGGGGGGGCAAGAGACCCAGTACTTC. V gene TRBV10-2 combines with J gene TRBJ2-5; 12 bases fit TRBD2. Germline lookup yields CDR1 WSHSY and CDR2 SAAADI. With 5 bases clipped from V and 2 bases from J, the junction kept 3 bases outside the gene matches. The CDR3 is made up of 15 amino acids.

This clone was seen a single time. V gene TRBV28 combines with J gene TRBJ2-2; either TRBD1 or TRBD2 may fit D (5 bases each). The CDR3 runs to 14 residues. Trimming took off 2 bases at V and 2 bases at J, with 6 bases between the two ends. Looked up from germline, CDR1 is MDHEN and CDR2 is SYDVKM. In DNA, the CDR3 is TGTGCCAGCAGTTTACGGGGCAACACCGGGGAGCTGTTTTTT. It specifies CASSLRGNTGELFF.

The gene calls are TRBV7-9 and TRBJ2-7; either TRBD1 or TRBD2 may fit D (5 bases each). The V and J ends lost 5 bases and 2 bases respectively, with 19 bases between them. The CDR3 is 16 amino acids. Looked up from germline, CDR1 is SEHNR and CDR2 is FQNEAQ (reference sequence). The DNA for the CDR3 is TGTGCCAGCAGCCCTATTTCCGGGACGGGAACCTACGAGCAGTACTTC. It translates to CASSPISGTGTYEQYF.

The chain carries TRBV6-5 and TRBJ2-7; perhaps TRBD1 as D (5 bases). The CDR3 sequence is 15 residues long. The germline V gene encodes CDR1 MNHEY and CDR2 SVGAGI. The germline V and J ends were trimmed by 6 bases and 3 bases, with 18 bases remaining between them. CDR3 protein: CASRPDRGFGYEQYF. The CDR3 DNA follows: TGTGCCAGCAGACCAGACAGAGGCTTTGGCTACGAGCAGTACTTC.

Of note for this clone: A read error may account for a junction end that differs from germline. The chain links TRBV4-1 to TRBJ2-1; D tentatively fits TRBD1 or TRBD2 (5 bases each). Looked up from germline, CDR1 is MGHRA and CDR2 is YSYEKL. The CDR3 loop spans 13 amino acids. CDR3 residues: CASSQDRIGTLLF. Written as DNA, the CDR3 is TGCGCCAGCAGCCAAGATCGAATCGGGACCCTTCTCTTC.

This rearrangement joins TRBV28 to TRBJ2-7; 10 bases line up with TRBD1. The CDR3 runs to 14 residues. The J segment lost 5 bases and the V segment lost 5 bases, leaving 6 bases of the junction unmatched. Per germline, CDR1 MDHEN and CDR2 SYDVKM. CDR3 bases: TGTGCCAGCAGTCCTATGACAGGGGGCGACGAGCAGTACTTC. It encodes CASSPMTGGDEQYF.

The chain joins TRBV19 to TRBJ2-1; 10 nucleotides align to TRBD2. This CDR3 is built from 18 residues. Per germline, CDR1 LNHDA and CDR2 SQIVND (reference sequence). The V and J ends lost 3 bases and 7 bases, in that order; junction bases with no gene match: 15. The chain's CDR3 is CASSILAGADSVGNEQFF. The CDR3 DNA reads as TGTGCCAGTAGTATCCTAGCGGGAGCGGATAGTGTGGGTAATGAGCAGTTCTTC.

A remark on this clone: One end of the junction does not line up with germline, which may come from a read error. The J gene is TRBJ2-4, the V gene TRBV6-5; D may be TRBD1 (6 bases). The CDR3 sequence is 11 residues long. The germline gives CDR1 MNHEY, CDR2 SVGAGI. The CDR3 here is CASSAYSGTSF. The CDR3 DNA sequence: TGTGCCAGCAGTGCATATAGTGGGACATCTTTC.

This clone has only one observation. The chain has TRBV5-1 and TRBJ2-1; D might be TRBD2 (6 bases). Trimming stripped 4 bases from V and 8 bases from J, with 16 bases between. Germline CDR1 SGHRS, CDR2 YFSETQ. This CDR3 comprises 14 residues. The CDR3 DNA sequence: TGCGCCAGCAGCACTACTAGCTCGGCCCATGAGCAGTTCTTC. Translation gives CASSTTSSAHEQFF.

CDR3 residues: CASSSLWDYTDTQYF. The DNA of the CDR3 is TGTGCCAGCAGTTCCCTTTGGGACTACACAGATACGCAGTATTTT. This sequence joins TRBV28 and TRBJ2-3, with TRBD2 identical over 7 bases. The CDR3 length is 15 residues. Germline V gene lookup returns CDR1 MDHEN and CDR2 SYDVKM. Trimming took 4 bases from V and 2 from J; bases not matched to a gene: 6. Full variable domain (outside the CDR3, taken from reference TRBV28 and TRBJ2-3): DVKVTQSSRYLVKRTGEKVFLECVQDMDHENMFWYRQDPGLGLRLIYFSYDVKMKEKGDIPEGYSVSREKKERFSLILESASTNQTSMYLCASSSLWDYTDTQYFGPGTRLTVL.

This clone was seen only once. The CDR3 region is CASSFQEVYEQYF. In nucleotides, the CDR3 is TGTGCCAGCAGCTTCCAAGAGGTCTACGAGCAGTACTTC. The chain recombines TRBV5-6 with TRBJ2-7; D gene unclear. The CDR3 covers 13 residues. CDR1 and CDR2 from the germline V gene are SGHDT and YYEEEE. V was pared by 2 bases and J by 3 bases, with 9 bases between.

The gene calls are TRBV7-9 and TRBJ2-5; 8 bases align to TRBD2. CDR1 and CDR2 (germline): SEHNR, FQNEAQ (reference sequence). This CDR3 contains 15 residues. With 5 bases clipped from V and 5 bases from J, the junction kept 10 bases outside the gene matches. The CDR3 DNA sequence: TGTGCCAGCAGCCTATTAGCGGGCGGGGGGGAGACCCAGTACTTC. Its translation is CASSLLAGGGETQYF.

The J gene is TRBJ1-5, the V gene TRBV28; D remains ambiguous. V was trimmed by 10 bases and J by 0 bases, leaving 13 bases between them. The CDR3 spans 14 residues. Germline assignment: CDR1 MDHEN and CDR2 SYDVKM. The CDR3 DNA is TGTGCCATAGACACACTTTATAGCAATCAGCCCCAGCATTTT. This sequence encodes CAIDTLYSNQPQHF.

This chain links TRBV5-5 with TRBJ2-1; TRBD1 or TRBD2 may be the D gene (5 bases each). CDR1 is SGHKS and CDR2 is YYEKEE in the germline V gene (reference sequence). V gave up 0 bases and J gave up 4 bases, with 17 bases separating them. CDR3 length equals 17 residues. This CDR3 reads CASSLEGEGRTYNEQFF. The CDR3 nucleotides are TGTGCCAGCAGCTTGGAGGGAGAGGGGCGCACGTACAATGAGCAGTTCTTC.

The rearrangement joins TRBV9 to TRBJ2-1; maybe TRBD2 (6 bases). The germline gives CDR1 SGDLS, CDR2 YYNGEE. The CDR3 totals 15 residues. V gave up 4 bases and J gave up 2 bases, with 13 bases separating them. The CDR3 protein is CASSSEGSPYNEQFF. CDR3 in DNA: TGTGCCAGCAGCTCGGAGGGAAGCCCCTACAATGAGCAGTTCTTC.

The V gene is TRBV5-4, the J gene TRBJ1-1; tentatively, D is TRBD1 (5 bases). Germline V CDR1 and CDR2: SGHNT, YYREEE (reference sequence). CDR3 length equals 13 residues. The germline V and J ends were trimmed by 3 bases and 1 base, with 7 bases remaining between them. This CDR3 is CASSSTENTEAFF. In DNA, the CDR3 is TGTGCCAGCAGCTCGACAGAGAACACTGAAGCTTTCTTT. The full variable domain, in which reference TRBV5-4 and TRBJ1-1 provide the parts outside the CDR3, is ETGVTQSPTHLIKTRGQQVTLRCSSQSGHNTVSWYQQALGQGPQFIFQYYREEENGRGNFPPRFSGLQFPNYSSELNVNALELDDSALYLCASSSTENTEAFFGQGTRLTVV.

CDR3 DNA sequence: TGTGCCAGCAGCCTGGGGACGGCCAGAGCTGGAAACACCATATATTTT. Its translation: CASSLGTARAGNTIYF. The chain employs TRBV11-2 and TRBJ1-3; D might be TRBD1 (5 bases). This CDR3 spans 16 amino acids. V lost 5 bases to trimming and J lost 2 bases, with 16 bases between them. Germline V CDR1 and CDR2: SGHAT, FQNNGV.

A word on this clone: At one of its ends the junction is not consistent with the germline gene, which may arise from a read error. As DNA, the CDR3 is TGTGCCAGCACTTACCACGCCGCCGGGGAGCTGTTTTTT. As protein: CASTYHAAGELFF. This rearrangement joins TRBV6-5 to TRBJ2-2; D remains ambiguous. This CDR3 spans 13 amino acids. CDR1 MNHEY and CDR2 SVGAGI come from the germline V gene.

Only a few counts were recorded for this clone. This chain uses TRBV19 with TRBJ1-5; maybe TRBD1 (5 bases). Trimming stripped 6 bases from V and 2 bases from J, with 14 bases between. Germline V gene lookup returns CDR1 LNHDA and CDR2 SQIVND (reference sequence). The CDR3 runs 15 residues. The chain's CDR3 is CASRPYTGGNQPQHF. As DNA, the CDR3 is TGTGCCAGTAGACCTTACACAGGAGGCAATCAGCCCCAGCATTTT.

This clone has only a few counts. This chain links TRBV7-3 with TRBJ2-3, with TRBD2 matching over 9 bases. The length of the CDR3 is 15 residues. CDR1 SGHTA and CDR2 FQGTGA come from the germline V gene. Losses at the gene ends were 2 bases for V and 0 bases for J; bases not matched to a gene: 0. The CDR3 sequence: CASSLAGGSTDTQYF. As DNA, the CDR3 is TGTGCCAGCAGCTTAGCGGGAGGGAGCACAGATACGCAGTATTTT.

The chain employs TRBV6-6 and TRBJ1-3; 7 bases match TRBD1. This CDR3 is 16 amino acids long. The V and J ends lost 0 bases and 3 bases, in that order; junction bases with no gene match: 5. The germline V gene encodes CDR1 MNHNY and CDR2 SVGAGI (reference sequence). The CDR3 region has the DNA TGTGCCAGCAGTTACTCGGGGCGACAGGGTGGAAACACCATATATTTT. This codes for CASSYSGRQGGNTIYF.

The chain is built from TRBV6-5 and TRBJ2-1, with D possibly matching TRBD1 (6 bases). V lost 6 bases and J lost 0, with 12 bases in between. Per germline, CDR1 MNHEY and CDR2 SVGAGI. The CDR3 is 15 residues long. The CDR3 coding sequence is TGTGCCAGCAGCTTGGGACAAAGCTCCTACAATGAGCAGTTCTTC. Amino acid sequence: CASSLGQSSYNEQFF.

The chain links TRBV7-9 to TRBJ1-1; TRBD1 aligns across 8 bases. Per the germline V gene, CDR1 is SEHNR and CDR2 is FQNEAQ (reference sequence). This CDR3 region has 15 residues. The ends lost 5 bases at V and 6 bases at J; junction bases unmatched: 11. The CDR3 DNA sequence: TGTGCCAGCAGCCCAAAGGGACAGGCTGGGCCTGAAGCTTTCTTT. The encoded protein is CASSPKGQAGPEAFF.

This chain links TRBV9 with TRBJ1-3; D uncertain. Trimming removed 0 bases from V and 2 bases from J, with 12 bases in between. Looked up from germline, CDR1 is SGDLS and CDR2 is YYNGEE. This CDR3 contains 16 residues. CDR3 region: CASSVAYRATGNTIYF. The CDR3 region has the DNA TGTGCCAGCAGCGTAGCTTATAGGGCGACTGGAAACACCATATATTTT.